These 5 T cell receptor beta chains were all obtained from the same sample, sequenced in a study of prognosis after radiotherapy for stage I lung cancer. From genomic DNA, two-round multiplex PCR was used to amplify TCR beta CDR3. Individual primers that were specific to each TRBV and TRBJ gene served in first-round PCR. TCRdb reprocessed the multiplex PCR reads with MiXCR, giving one entry per CDR3 protein. The sample includes 30,000 to 35,000 distinct CDR3 sequences, around 30% of them seen just once. The sample consisted of PBMCs, taken before or after stereotactic body radiation therapy (not recorded which). The receptor source for this set is a donor over 45 with non-small cell lung cancer.

On this clonotype itself: One base away lies a much larger clone, so this may be a sequencing read error. The chain has TRBV29-1 and TRBJ1-2; D uncertain. Germline V gene data show CDR1 as SQVTM and CDR2 as ANQGSEA. This CDR3 has 12 amino acids. The CDR3 sequence is CSVESINYGYNF. The CDR3 DNA reads TGCAGCGTTGAATCCATTAACTATGGCTACAACTTC.

This clonotype is labeled as medium-sized. The gene calls are TRBV20-1 and TRBJ1-3; 8 nucleotides match TRBD1. J lost 4 bases, V lost 5 bases, and 7 bases had no gene match. Germline V lookup: CDR1 DFQATT, CDR2 SNEGSKA (reference sequence). This CDR3 has 14 amino acids. In DNA, the CDR3 is TGCAGTGCTCTCGGACAGGGAGTCGGAAACACCATATATTTT. It specifies CSALGQGVGNTIYF.

This clonotype was seen ten or more times. The CDR3 loop reads CATSRYRDRGTDTQYF. The DNA for the CDR3 is TGTGCCACCAGCCGTTACCGGGACAGGGGAACGGATACGCAGTATTTT. The rearrangement uses TRBV15 and TRBJ2-3; 10 bases map to TRBD1. CDR1 is LNHNV and CDR2 is YYDKDF in the germline V gene (reference sequence). The J segment lost 6 bases and the V segment lost 5 bases, leaving 11 bases of the junction unmatched. The CDR3 is made up of 16 amino acids.

A note on this clonotype: It is likely a read error, because the conserved phenylalanine at the end of the CDR3 is missing. The chain is built from TRBV15 and TRBJ2-7; possibly TRBD2 for D (5 bases). Germline loops: CDR1 LNHNV, CDR2 YYDKDF (reference sequence). The CDR3 length is 16 residues. Here the CDR3 reads CATSRVSRGCGYVQYL. Here the CDR3 DNA reads TGTGCCACCAGCAGAGTGTCCCGGGGATGCGGCTACGTGCAGTACCTC.

Comment on this clonotype: The likely explanation is a read error, given a far larger clone one base away. V and J are TRBV6-4 and TRBJ2-1, with 7 bases identical to TRBD1. V trimming: 6 bases; J trimming: 7 bases; junction bases outside the gene matches: 6. There are 13 residues in the CDR3. Looked up from germline, CDR1 is MRHNA and CDR2 is SNTAGT. This CDR3 reads CASSRGMRNEQFF. Written as DNA, the CDR3 is TGTGCCAGCAGCAGGGGGATGAGGAATGAGCAGTTCTTC.